A few counts support the clone carrying this T cell receptor (beta chain). TCRdb passed the RT-PCR reads through MiXCR, listing each CDR3 protein once. The data hold some 960,000 distinct CDR3 sequences, with 15% to 20% observed a single time. The source of the sample is a study of patients and donors after allogeneic stem cell transplantation. V shed 4 bases and J 9 bases; nucleotides not matched to a gene: 10. The germline CDR1 and CDR2 sequences are LGHDT and YNNKEL (reference sequence). CDR3 size: 15 residues. Sequenced input: blood, either unsorted or a sorted T cell fraction (not recorded which). The V gene is TRBV3-1, the J gene TRBJ2-1, with TRBD1 matching over 9 bases. This TCR came from a human donor who was either an allogeneic HSCT recipient or a stem cell or donor lymphocyte infusion donor (not recorded which). It is not recorded whose cells these are; they may come from a transplant donor. This chain's CDR3 is CASSPPGQGYSEQFF. The CDR3 DNA reads TGTGCCAGCAGCCCACCGGGACAGGGATATAGTGAGCAGTTCTTC.